Below, 27 T cell receptor beta chains from the same sample are listed, as sequenced in a study of shared clonotypes between healthy human individuals. Clones were sequenced by immunoSEQ multiplex PCR, and TCRdb holds only the in-frame ones, with some missing. The repertoire holds 1.5 million to 2.5 million clones, just under 95% seen once, with approximately 1.2% in the top ten. CD45RO-negative, CCR7-selected cells formed the naive CD8 fraction, which excluded terminally differentiated effector memory CD45RA+ cells. Sequenced material: naive CD8+ T cells sorted from blood. These receptors came from a man aged 18-30 years in good health.

The chain recombines TRBV28 with TRBJ2-7; 8 bases are shared with TRBD1. With 3 bases clipped from V and 6 bases from J, the junction kept 10 bases outside the gene matches. CDR1 is MDHEN and CDR2 is SYDVKM in the germline V gene. The CDR3 is 15 amino acids. In DNA, the CDR3 is TGTGCCAGCAGTTTGACCCCCGGGACAGGAACCGAGCAGTACTTC. This codes for CASSLTPGTGTEQYF.

The V call is TRBV27, the J call TRBJ1-1; 11 bases map to TRBD1. This CDR3 is built from 17 residues. Germline assignment: CDR1 MNHEY and CDR2 SMNVEV (reference sequence). After removal of 4 bases from V and 3 bases from J, the junction contained 10 bases not matched to a gene. The CDR3 DNA is TGTGCCAGCAGTTCAAGGACAGGGGGCGGGTTTGACACTGAAGCTTTCTTT. Translation gives CASSSRTGGGFDTEAFF.

V and J are TRBV18 and TRBJ1-2; TRBD1 aligns across 7 bases. This CDR3 region has 15 residues. The V gene end was trimmed by 5 bases and the J gene end by 2 bases; junction bases not matched to a gene: 8. Germline values: CDR1 KGHSH, CDR2 LQKENI. The CDR3 DNA reads TGTGCCAGCTCAGGCAACAGGGGATCGAACTATGGCTACACCTTC. Its translation is CASSGNRGSNYGYTF.

The rearrangement joins TRBV27 to TRBJ1-2, with D unclear. The length of the CDR3 is 14 residues. Trimming shortened V by 4 bases and J by 4 bases, and 13 bases separated the two germline ends. Per the germline V gene, CDR1 is MNHEY and CDR2 is SMNVEV (reference sequence). CDR3 in amino acids: CASSSDPGFYGYTF. The CDR3 DNA reads as TGTGCCAGCAGTTCCGATCCGGGCTTCTATGGCTACACCTTC.

The chain joins TRBV5-5 to TRBJ1-2; the match to TRBD1 covers 7 bases. CDR1 and CDR2 (germline): SGHKS, YYEKEE (reference sequence). The CDR3 totals 15 residues. V gave up 5 bases and J gave up 5 bases; unmatched junction bases: 12. CDR3 nucleotide sequence: TGTGCCAGCAGTTTTGTCAGGGGGTCAGGGTATGGCTACACCTTC. Its translation: CASSFVRGSGYGYTF.

This CDR3 is CASRLAGGDHEQFF. The CDR3 DNA reads as TGTGCCAGCAGACTAGCGGGAGGAGACCATGAGCAGTTCTTC. The V and J genes are TRBV5-4 and TRBJ2-1; 12 bases map to TRBD2. Germline V lookup: CDR1 SGHNT, CDR2 YYREEE (reference sequence). The CDR3 contains 14 residues. The V segment lost 5 bases and the J segment 8 bases; nucleotides outside the gene matches: 5.

A remark on this clone: The sample holds other DNA sequences that translate to the same CDR3. For the CDR3, the DNA is TGTGCCAGCAGCTTAGTGGCGGGGGGTACCTACGAGCAGTACTTC. It translates to CASSLVAGGTYEQYF. The chain links TRBV13 to TRBJ2-7, with 8 positions matching TRBD2. V trimming: 1 base; J trimming: 2 bases; junction bases outside the gene matches: 4. CDR1 and CDR2 from the germline V gene are PRHDT and FYEKMQ (reference sequence). This CDR3 has 15 amino acids.

This chain uses TRBV30 with TRBJ2-7, with a tentative D call TRBD2 (6 bases). The CDR3 is 12 amino acids. Germline V gene data show CDR1 as GTSNPN and CDR2 as SVGIG (reference sequence). The V end lost 2 bases, the J end lost 6 bases, and 11 bases lay between the germline ends. The CDR3 DNA reads TGTGCCTGGAGTTTTGGGGGGAGCGAGCAGTACTTC. This encodes CAWSFGGSEQYF.

V gene TRBV5-4 combines with J gene TRBJ2-7, with 12 bases aligning to TRBD2. V dropped 2 bases and J dropped 5; count of bases not matched to a gene: 5. The CDR3 extends over 15 amino acids. Looked up from germline, CDR1 is SGHNT and CDR2 is YYREEE (reference sequence). The CDR3 here is CASSLLAGGTDEQYF. The CDR3, as DNA: TGTGCCAGCAGCTTACTAGCGGGGGGCACGGACGAGCAGTACTTC.

This clone is a singleton in its sample. Different DNA sequences within this sample yield the same CDR3. The genes are TRBV18 and TRBJ2-7; 8 bases agree with TRBD1. The germline V gene encodes CDR1 KGHSH and CDR2 LQKENI. This CDR3 has 14 residues. The trim removed 0 bases at V and 3 bases at J, leaving 1 base unmatched. CDR3 bases: TGTGCCAGCTCACCACCGGACAGGGACTACGAGCAGTACTTC. This gives the protein CASSPPDRDYEQYF.

The gene calls are TRBV23-1 and TRBJ2-1, with D tentatively TRBD2 (6 bases). TRBV23-1 is recorded as an ORF, its role being uncertain. The V and J ends lost 1 base and 4 bases respectively, with 20 bases between them. The CDR3 runs 18 residues. Here the CDR3 reads CASSQLPSGDSNYNEQFF. The CDR3 DNA follows: TGCGCCAGCAGTCAATTACCTTCCGGGGACTCGAATTACAATGAGCAGTTCTTC.

The chain links TRBV5-1 to TRBJ1-2, with 7 bases fitting TRBD1. The germline V gene encodes CDR1 SGHRS and CDR2 YFSETQ. The junction had 9 bases not matched to a gene; V was cut back by 0 bases and J by 7 bases. This CDR3 has 15 amino acids. The CDR3 loop reads CASSLADPGGTGYTF. CDR3 nucleotides: TGCGCCAGCAGCTTGGCCGATCCAGGGGGGACTGGCTACACCTTC. Complete variable domain (other parts from reference TRBV5-1 and TRBJ1-2): KAGVTQTPRYLIKTRGQQVTLSCSPISGHRSVSWYQQTPGQGLQFLFEYFSETQRNKGNFPGRFSGRQFSNSRSEMNVSTLELGDSALYLCASSLADPGGTGYTFGSGTRLTVV.

The chain is built from TRBV9 and TRBJ2-7, with 14 bases identical to TRBD2. Germline CDR1 is SGDLS and CDR2 is YYNGEE. V shed 4 bases and J 6 bases; nucleotides not matched to a gene: 6. The CDR3 is 15 residues long. CDR3 DNA sequence: TGTGCCAGCAGCCCCTCGGGACTAGCGGGAGTCGAGCAGTACTTC. Its protein product is CASSPSGLAGVEQYF.

Details on this clone: Other DNA sequences of this sample code for an identical CDR3. V gene TRBV30 combines with J gene TRBJ2-7; D is ambiguous. The CDR3 loop spans 14 amino acids. The ends were cut back, 0 bases at V and 0 bases at J, with 9 bases in the middle. Germline V gene lookup returns CDR1 GTSNPN and CDR2 SVGIG (reference sequence). DNA for the CDR3: TGTGCCTGGAGTGTACGAGATAACTCCTACGAGCAGTACTTC. The encoded protein is CAWSVRDNSYEQYF.

The J gene is TRBJ1-3, the V gene TRBV5-4; no clear D gene. The V end lost 1 base, the J end lost 6 bases, and 14 bases lay between the germline ends. Per germline, CDR1 SGHNT and CDR2 YYREEE (reference sequence). The CDR3 contains 15 residues. The CDR3 DNA reads as TGTGCCAGCAGCTTGTATCCACAACTCGAAAACACCATATATTTT. Translated, it gives CASSLYPQLENTIYF.

The CDR3 spells CATSIVTGELFF. The CDR3 bases are TGTGCCACCAGCATTGTCACCGGGGAGCTGTTTTTT. This chain links TRBV15 with TRBJ2-2, with unresolved D. The V end lost 4 bases, the J end lost 4 bases, and 4 bases lay between the germline ends. Germline V gene data show CDR1 as LNHNV and CDR2 as YYDKDF (reference sequence). There are 12 residues in the CDR3.

Worth noting for this clone: Distinct nucleotide sequences in the sample also encode this CDR3. The rearrangement uses TRBV27 and TRBJ2-7; TRBD1 matches at 10 bases. In germline, CDR1 is MNHEY, CDR2 SMNVEV (reference sequence). The CDR3 is 14 residues long. J lost 4 bases, V lost 6 bases, and 6 bases had no gene match. CDR3 protein: CASSLSDRGYEQYF. As DNA, the CDR3 is TGTGCCAGCAGCCTATCGGACAGGGGGTACGAGCAGTACTTC.

The V and J genes are TRBV30 and TRBJ2-4; tentatively, D is TRBD1 (5 bases). The CDR3 extends over 16 amino acids. CDR1 and CDR2 from the germline V gene are GTSNPN and SVGIG (reference sequence). The germline V and J ends were trimmed by 1 base and 3 bases, with 16 bases remaining between them. CDR3 nucleotides: TGTGCCTGGAGTGGCCCGGACATTGTGGGCAAAAACATTCAGTACTTC. Encoded protein: CAWSGPDIVGKNIQYF.

The rearrangement uses TRBV6-4 and TRBJ2-7; D is possibly TRBD1 (6 bases). This CDR3 is 14 amino acids long. V shed 2 bases and J shed 2 bases, with 10 bases lying between them. The germline V gene encodes CDR1 MRHNA and CDR2 SNTAGT. CDR3 bases: TGTGCCAGCAGTGACCTCAGGGGTCCCTACGAGCAGTACTTC. This translates into CASSDLRGPYEQYF.

The chain couples TRBV19 to TRBJ2-7, with a possible D match to TRBD1 (5 bases). CDR1 and CDR2 (germline): LNHDA, SQIVND (reference sequence). CDR3 size: 15 residues. The V end was cut by 5 bases, the J end by 3 bases, with 17 bases between. As DNA, the CDR3 is TGTGCCAGTAGTCCCCAGGACACGCCGTACTACGAGCAGTACTTC. This translates into CASSPQDTPYYEQYF.

The rearrangement joins TRBV5-6 to TRBJ2-7; TRBD1 matches at 9 bases. The CDR3 is made up of 15 amino acids. After removal of 2 bases from V and 2 bases from J, the junction contained 5 bases not matched to a gene. Germline V lookup: CDR1 SGHDT, CDR2 YYEEEE. CDR3 DNA: TGTGCCAGCAGCTTAAACCGACAGGGGGCCTACGAGCAGTACTTC. This codes for CASSLNRQGAYEQYF.

The chain links TRBV4-3 to TRBJ2-1; perhaps TRBD1 as D (6 bases). V lost 1 base and J 9 bases, leaving 16 bases between the germline ends. Per the germline V gene, CDR1 is LGHNA and CDR2 is YSLEER. This CDR3 is 15 amino acids long. The CDR3: CASSQAPLGGSEQFF. The CDR3 coding sequence is TGCGCCAGCAGCCAAGCGCCTCTAGGGGGAAGTGAGCAGTTCTTC.

The genes are TRBV7-2 and TRBJ2-7; D uncertain. Germline assignment: CDR1 SGHTA and CDR2 FQGNSA. V lost 7 bases and J 2 bases, leaving 12 bases between the germline ends. CDR3 length equals 13 residues. The CDR3 coding sequence is TGTGCCAGCACCACTCCTCCCGCCTACGAGCAGTACTTC. This encodes CASTTPPAYEQYF.

The V call is TRBV2, the J call TRBJ2-5; 8 nucleotides match TRBD1. Germline-derived CDR1 and CDR2 are SNHLY and FYNNEI. Trimming at V came to 7 bases and at J to 7 bases, leaving 14 bases not matched to a gene. This CDR3 region has 15 residues. CDR3 DNA: TGTGCCAGCATTCCGGAGGGACAGGCACCACGGACCCAGTACTTC. It yields the protein CASIPEGQAPRTQYF. The full variable domain, in which reference TRBV2 and TRBJ2-5 provide the parts outside the CDR3, is EPEVTQTPSHQVTQMGQEVILRCVPISNHLYFYWYRQILGQKVEFLVSFYNNEISEKSEIFDDQFSVERPDGSNFTLKIRSTKLEDSAMYFCASIPEGQAPRTQYFGPGTRLLVL.

The V gene is TRBV7-9, the J gene TRBJ1-5; perhaps TRBD1 as D (6 bases). Deletions cut 4 bases from V and 3 bases from J, with 10 bases between. Germline CDR1 SEHNR, CDR2 FQNEAQ (reference sequence). This CDR3 is 14 amino acids long. The CDR3 nucleotides read TGTGCCAGCAGCTATGGACAGTCCAATCAGCCCCAGCATTTT. Translating gives CASSYGQSNQPQHF.

A note on this clone: The same CDR3 arises from other DNA sequences in this sample as well. The V call is TRBV30, the J call TRBJ1-5; 8 bases are shared with TRBD1. Germline CDR1 reads GTSNPN; CDR2 reads SVGIG (reference sequence). CDR3 size: 15 residues. Trimming took 3 bases from V and 4 from J; bases not matched to a gene: 8. In nucleotides, the CDR3 is TGTGCCTGGAGCCTCGGACAGGGTGCTAATCAGCCCCAGCATTTT. Amino acid sequence: CAWSLGQGANQPQHF.

The chain has TRBV6-6 and TRBJ1-2; TRBD1 agrees at 7 bases. V shed 2 bases and J 3 bases; nucleotides not matched to a gene: 6. The CDR3 contains 15 residues. CDR1 and CDR2 (germline): MNHNY, SVGAGI (reference sequence). The CDR3 DNA reads as TGTGCCAGCAGTTACGGCCAGGGGGGGGACTATGGCTACACCTTC. Its protein is CASSYGQGGDYGYTF.